Below, 21 T cell receptor beta chains from the same sample are listed, as sequenced in a study of OX40 agonist ivuxolimab in advanced cancers. Produced via immunoSEQ multiplex PCR; TCRdb's table is partial and in-frame only. In the table there are roughly 80,000 clones, 84% of which are singletons. This sample comprised CD4+ or CD8+ T cells sorted from blood, obtained in a trial of the OX40 agonist ivuxolimab. The receptors were gathered from an adult with an advanced solid tumor such as melanoma, head and neck, liver or kidney cancer.

The count of this clone is one. This chain joins TRBV6-6 and TRBJ1-2; D perhaps matches TRBD1 (5 bases). CDR1 is MNHNY, CDR2 SVGAGI, per germline (reference sequence). V was shortened by 6 bases and J by 8 bases, with 16 bases between the two germline ends. This CDR3 contains 13 residues. As DNA, the CDR3 is TGTGCCAGCAGAAAACAGGAGGAAGTGGGCTACACCTTC. Amino acid sequence: CASRKQEEVGYTF.

The V gene is TRBV18, the J gene TRBJ2-3, with no clear D. Germline CDR1 reads KGHSH; CDR2 reads LQKENI. V gave up 3 bases and J gave up 3 bases, with 7 bases separating them. The CDR3 loop spans 13 amino acids. CDR3 sequence: CASSPDGTDTQYF. CDR3 in DNA: TGTGCCAGCTCACCCGACGGTACAGATACGCAGTATTTT.

The V and J genes are TRBV19 and TRBJ1-6; D gene uncertain. CDR1 and CDR2 from the germline V gene are LNHDA and SQIVND (reference sequence). This CDR3 contains 12 residues. V dropped 2 bases and J dropped 8 bases, with 4 bases sitting between them. CDR3 amino acids: CASSILDSPLHF. The CDR3 region has the DNA TGTGCCAGTAGTATACTGGATTCACCCCTCCACTTT.

The sample holds one count of this clone. The rearrangement joins TRBV7-2 to TRBJ1-4; D unresolved. The CDR3 covers 12 residues. Germline values: CDR1 SGHTA, CDR2 FQGNSA. Trimming removed 4 bases at V and 8 bases at J, with 8 bases between. Here the CDR3 DNA reads TGTGCCAGCAGCTCGTTAAGAGAAAAACTGTTTTTT. Translated, it gives CASSSLREKLFF.

The rearrangement uses TRBV19 and TRBJ1-6; 12 bases are a match to TRBD1. Looked up from germline, CDR1 is LNHDA and CDR2 is SQIVND (reference sequence). V gave up 3 bases and J gave up 10 bases; unmatched junction bases: 7. This CDR3 region has 16 residues. CDR3 bases: TGTGCCAGTAGTATTGGGGGACAGGGGGCTGTCTCACCCCTCCACTTT. This encodes CASSIGGQGAVSPLHF.

The J gene is TRBJ1-1, the V gene TRBV27; 8 nucleotides line up with TRBD1. CDR1 is MNHEY, CDR2 SMNVEV, per germline (reference sequence). This CDR3 is 15 amino acids long. Germline trimming cut 5 bases from V and 4 bases from J; bases unmatched to any gene: 9. Written as DNA, the CDR3 is TGTGCCAGCAGTGTGACAGGGGCCCGGGGCACTGAAGCTTTCTTT. Protein sequence: CASSVTGARGTEAFF.

The gene calls are TRBV7-9 and TRBJ2-7; D remains ambiguous. The CDR3 covers 12 residues. The V end was cut by 5 bases, the J end by 0 bases, with 5 bases between. Germline-derived CDR1 and CDR2 are SEHNR and FQNEAQ (reference sequence). CDR3: CASSLISYEQYF. DNA of the CDR3: TGTGCCAGCAGCCTCATCTCCTACGAGCAGTACTTC.

CDR3 coding DNA: TGCGCCAGCAGCTTGGGCACCTCTGGAAACACCATATATTTT. The encoded protein is CASSLGTSGNTIYF. V and J are TRBV5-1 and TRBJ1-3; D uncertain. CDR1 and CDR2 from the germline V gene are SGHRS and YFSETQ. V was cut by 0 bases and J by 0 bases, with 4 bases left in between. CDR3 length equals 14 residues.

The genes are TRBV5-5 and TRBJ1-1; D not resolved. V dropped 2 bases and J dropped 4 bases, with 9 bases sitting between them. In germline, CDR1 is SGHKS, CDR2 YYEKEE (reference sequence). The CDR3 is made up of 13 amino acids. For the CDR3, the DNA is TGTGCCAGCAGCTTCTCGGAGGGCACTGAAGCTTTCTTT. This encodes CASSFSEGTEAFF.

CDR3 loop: CASSGSGGNTGELFF. For the CDR3, the DNA is TGTGCCAGTAGCGGGTCGGGGGGGAACACCGGGGAGCTGTTTTTT. The chain employs TRBV19 and TRBJ2-2; 7 bases map to TRBD2. The CDR3 length is 15 residues. Trimming at V came to 6 bases and at J to 1 base, leaving 5 bases not matched to a gene. Per the germline V gene, CDR1 is LNHDA and CDR2 is SQIVND (reference sequence).

This clone was picked up a small number of times. The rearrangement joins TRBV7-2 to TRBJ1-1, with D tentatively TRBD1 (6 bases). Germline V gene lookup returns CDR1 SGHTA and CDR2 FQGNSA. The V gene lost 2 bases and the J gene lost 4 bases, with 11 bases spanning the gap. The CDR3 runs to 14 residues. The CDR3 here is CASSLRGFGTEAFF. As DNA, the CDR3 is TGTGCCAGCAGCTTAAGGGGGTTCGGCACTGAAGCTTTCTTT.

This clone was observed once. The chain recombines TRBV7-3 with TRBJ2-1; no definite D call. This CDR3 comprises 15 residues. Between the trimmed V and J ends, which lost 1 base and 3 bases, there was a span of 10 bases. Looked up from germline, CDR1 is SGHTA and CDR2 is FQGTGA. CDR3 region: CASSLRGLDYNEQFF. For the CDR3, the DNA is TGTGCCAGCAGCTTAAGGGGTCTTGACTACAATGAGCAGTTCTTC.

The chain carries TRBV18 and TRBJ2-7; D is possibly TRBD2 (5 bases). Between the trimmed V and J ends, which lost 3 bases and 2 bases, there was a span of 14 bases. The CDR3 is made up of 15 amino acids. Germline V gene lookup returns CDR1 KGHSH and CDR2 LQKENI. The CDR3, as DNA: TGTGCCAGCTCACCTAGCGCAATCTTACCCTACGAGCAGTACTTC. Translation: CASSPSAILPYEQYF.

This chain links TRBV7-2 with TRBJ1-4; D perhaps matches TRBD1 (6 bases). The V and J ends lost 3 bases and 11 bases respectively, with 22 bases between them. CDR3 size: 16 residues. The V gene's germline CDR1 is SGHTA and CDR2 FQGNSA. The CDR3 spells CASSLDPQGSAGKLFF. In nucleotides, the CDR3 is TGTGCCAGCAGCTTGGACCCACAGGGTTCGGCGGGGAAACTGTTTTTT.

This chain connects TRBV5-1 to TRBJ2-5, with D perhaps assigned TRBD1 or TRBD2 (6 bases each). The CDR3 has 15 residues. The V gene's germline CDR1 is SGHRS and CDR2 YFSETQ. Trimming took off 4 bases at V and 4 bases at J, with 17 bases between the two ends. CDR3 amino acids: CASSATIGGPETQYF. The DNA of the CDR3 is TGCGCCAGCAGCGCCACCATTGGGGGGCCAGAGACCCAGTACTTC. The whole variable domain, filled in from reference TRBV5-1 and TRBJ2-5, reads KAGVTQTPRYLIKTRGQQVTLSCSPISGHRSVSWYQQTPGQGLQFLFEYFSETQRNKGNFPGRFSGRQFSNSRSEMNVSTLELGDSALYLCASSATIGGPETQYFGPGTRLLVL.

This clone was detected only a few times. This chain joins TRBV6-6 and TRBJ2-7; no definite D call. The CDR3 consists of 14 residues. Trimming shortened V by 6 bases and J by 6 bases, and 18 bases separated the two germline ends. Germline CDR1 is MNHNY and CDR2 is SVGAGI (reference sequence). For the CDR3, the DNA is TGTGCCAGCAGCTATTCAGTCGGGCAGAGCGAGCAGTACTTC. It yields the protein CASSYSVGQSEQYF.

The chain uses TRBV19 and TRBJ1-5; D uncertain. With 3 bases removed from V and 5 bases from J, the gap between germline ends came to 8 bases. Germline values: CDR1 LNHDA, CDR2 SQIVND (reference sequence). The length of the CDR3 is 13 residues. The CDR3 sequence: CASSIQFDQPQHF. CDR3 sequence (DNA): TGTGCCAGTAGTATCCAGTTTGATCAGCCCCAGCATTTT.

This clone has just one count. The chain couples TRBV11-1 to TRBJ2-2; 7 nucleotides line up with TRBD1. This CDR3 region has 17 residues. CDR1 SGHAT and CDR2 FQDESV come from the germline V gene (reference sequence). The junction had 12 bases not matched to a gene; V was cut back by 6 bases and J by 2 bases. The CDR3, as DNA: TGTGCCAGCAGAGCCGGCCAACAGGGGTTTAACACCGGGGAGCTGTTTTTT. Protein product: CASRAGQQGFNTGELFF.

The J gene is TRBJ1-6, the V gene TRBV4-2; D is undetermined. Per the germline V gene, CDR1 is LGHNA and CDR2 is YNFKEQ. V dropped 5 bases and J dropped 5 bases, with 10 bases sitting between them. The CDR3 spans 14 residues. CDR3 sequence: CASSLSPNNSPLHF. In nucleotides, the CDR3 is TGTGCCAGCAGCTTGAGCCCGAATAATTCACCCCTCCACTTT.

The chain uses TRBV7-3 and TRBJ2-7, with TRBD2 as a possible D gene (6 bases). CDR1 and CDR2 (germline): SGHTA, FQGTGA. Deletions cut 7 bases from V and 0 bases from J, with 19 bases between. CDR3 length equals 16 residues. This chain's CDR3 is CASTRGGAQSSYEQYF. The CDR3 DNA follows: TGTGCCAGCACCCGGGGCGGGGCCCAGAGCTCCTACGAGCAGTACTTC.

In its sample, this clone was seen a few times. V and J are TRBV6-5 and TRBJ2-3, with TRBD1 as a possible D gene (7 bases). The CDR3 contains 13 residues. Germline V gene sequence: CDR1 MNHEY, CDR2 SVGAGI. V lost 6 bases to trimming and J lost 3 bases, with 10 bases between them. In DNA form, the CDR3 reads TGTGCCAGCAGCCCAGGGGGGACAGATACGCAGTATTTT. Protein: CASSPGGTDTQYF.